The next 19 T cell receptor beta chains were all read from a single sample in a study of cytomegalovirus exposure and HLA in healthy donors. 13 Jbeta primers and 60 Vbeta primers were used for the PCR. Sequencing was performed with immunoSEQ multiplex PCR; in TCRdb, only in-frame clones are kept and a portion is missing. This repertoire shows about 110,000 clones, approximately 86% found once; its top ten account for about 1.8%. The sequenced material came from PBMCs. These receptor sequences come from a man between 35 and 55 years old in good health and CMV-seronegative.

The chain is built from TRBV9 and TRBJ1-1; 8 bases map to TRBD1. V gave up 3 bases and J gave up 0 bases; unmatched junction bases: 7. Germline CDR1 reads SGDLS; CDR2 reads YYNGEE. The CDR3 loop spans 16 amino acids. This CDR3 reads CASSARTGLMNTEAFF. CDR3 DNA sequence: TGTGCCAGCAGCGCTCGGACAGGGCTAATGAACACTGAAGCTTTCTTT.

This clone was observed a few times. The gene calls are TRBV5-8 and TRBJ1-1, with 7 bases matching TRBD1. The junction had 3 bases not matched to a gene; V was cut back by 4 bases and J by 0 bases. The CDR3 length is 14 residues. The germline CDR1 and CDR2 sequences are SGHTS and YDEGEE. The CDR3 sequence: CASSGTALNTEAFF. In DNA form, the CDR3 reads TGTGCCAGCAGCGGGACAGCTTTGAACACTGAAGCTTTCTTT.

This clone was observed once. CDR3 sequence: CASSLGGTEGSPLHF. CDR3 nucleotide sequence: TGTGCCAGCAGCTTAGGAGGGACAGAGGGTTCACCCCTCCACTTT. This rearrangement joins TRBV7-6 to TRBJ1-6, with 7 positions matching TRBD1. The germline gives CDR1 SGHVS, CDR2 FNYEAQ. The CDR3 runs to 15 residues. V lost 1 base to trimming and J lost 9 bases; unmatched junction nucleotides: 6.

The rearrangement uses TRBV5-5 and TRBJ2-2; possibly TRBD2 for D (5 bases). V lost 5 bases to trimming and J lost 0 bases, with 11 bases between them. The germline gives CDR1 SGHKS, CDR2 YYEKEE (reference sequence). The CDR3 is made up of 15 amino acids. In DNA form, the CDR3 reads TGTGCCAGCAGTTCTCGAGGGTCGAACACCGGGGAGCTGTTTTTT. It specifies CASSSRGSNTGELFF.

The J gene is TRBJ1-1, the V gene TRBV5-5; 7 nucleotides align to TRBD1. CDR1 SGHKS and CDR2 YYEKEE come from the germline V gene (reference sequence). This CDR3 region has 15 residues. Trimming at V came to 0 bases and at J to 6 bases, leaving 8 bases not matched to a gene. CDR3 residues: CASSLGRGIAAEAFF. DNA of the CDR3: TGTGCCAGCAGCTTGGGCAGGGGGATCGCCGCTGAAGCTTTCTTT.

The rearrangement links TRBV25-1 to TRBJ2-7; 9 positions agree with TRBD1. Germline V lookup: CDR1 MGHDK, CDR2 SYGVNS. This CDR3 comprises 15 residues. Trimming at V came to 0 bases and at J to 5 bases, leaving 5 bases not matched to a gene. The CDR3 DNA reads TGTGCCAGCAGTGAATATGGGACAGGGATTAACGAGCAGTACTTC. Translation gives CASSEYGTGINEQYF.

This clone was seen only a few times. The J gene is TRBJ1-5, the V gene TRBV5-6; the match to TRBD1 covers 7 bases. Losses at the gene ends were 1 base for V and 7 bases for J; bases not matched to a gene: 11. The CDR3 consists of 16 residues. Per germline, CDR1 SGHDT and CDR2 YYEEEE. The CDR3 is CASSLNRGQQRQPQHF. CDR3 DNA sequence: TGTGCCAGCAGCTTGAACAGGGGCCAACAGCGACAGCCCCAGCATTTT.

The sample holds one count of this clone. Here the CDR3 DNA reads TGTGCCAGTCTGACGGGAAGCTCCTATAATTCACCCCTCCACTTT. Translated: CASLTGSSYNSPLHF. The chain is built from TRBV28 and TRBJ1-6; D remains unclear. Germline V gene lookup returns CDR1 MDHEN and CDR2 SYDVKM. This CDR3 has 15 amino acids. Trimming pared 9 bases from V and 0 bases from J, leaving 12 bases between.

The chain is built from TRBV30 and TRBJ1-5; 10 positions match TRBD1. Unmatched junction bases numbered 1, after V lost 3 bases and J lost 5 bases. The length of the CDR3 is 13 residues. Germline lookup yields CDR1 GTSNPN and CDR2 SVGIG (reference sequence). Here the CDR3 reads CAWRTGGDQPQHF. For the CDR3, the DNA is TGTGCCTGGAGGACAGGGGGCGATCAGCCCCAGCATTTT.

A word on this clone: The sample contains more than one DNA sequence encoding this CDR3. The V gene is TRBV5-1, the J gene TRBJ1-2; TRBD1 is a possible D gene (6 bases). There are 13 residues in the CDR3. The V gene lost 0 bases and the J gene lost 6 bases, with 9 bases spanning the gap. Germline V gene lookup returns CDR1 SGHRS and CDR2 YFSETQ. The CDR3, as DNA: TGCGCCAGCAGCTTGGCGGGGGGCGATGGCTACACCTTC. This codes for CASSLAGGDGYTF.

The rearrangement joins TRBV4-2 to TRBJ1-2; TRBD1 matches at 7 bases. Losses at the gene ends were 0 bases for V and 2 bases for J; bases not matched to a gene: 3. Per germline, CDR1 LGHNA and CDR2 YNFKEQ. The CDR3 has 15 residues. This chain's CDR3 is CASSQDEGQNYGYTF. Written as DNA, the CDR3 is TGTGCCAGCAGCCAAGATGAGGGACAGAACTATGGCTACACCTTC.

This chain links TRBV5-1 with TRBJ1-2; D possibly corresponds to TRBD1 (6 bases). This CDR3 is 15 amino acids long. The V and J ends lost 3 bases and 4 bases respectively, with 16 bases between them. Looked up from germline, CDR1 is SGHRS and CDR2 is YFSETQ. CDR3 sequence (DNA): TGCGCCAGCAGCTGGGGGGGGGCGATGAGCTATGGCTACACCTTC. Encoded protein: CASSWGGAMSYGYTF.

The gene calls are TRBV7-2 and TRBJ2-7; tentative D call: TRBD2 (6 bases). Per the germline V gene, CDR1 is SGHTA and CDR2 is FQGNSA. This CDR3 is built from 14 residues. Trimming removed 3 bases at V and 3 bases at J, with 12 bases between. CDR3 loop: CASSLRPSDYEQYF. CDR3 nucleotides: TGTGCCAGCAGCTTGCGGCCTAGCGACTACGAGCAGTACTTC.

The J gene is TRBJ2-1, the V gene TRBV5-4, with D maybe TRBD2 (5 bases). CDR3 length: 13 residues. Per germline, CDR1 SGHNT and CDR2 YYREEE (reference sequence). V was clipped by 10 bases and J by 8 bases, with 19 bases between them. The CDR3 loop reads CAPGYWQSDEQFF. The CDR3 DNA reads as TGTGCCCCGGGGTATTGGCAGTCCGATGAGCAGTTCTTC. The full variable domain, rest sourced from reference TRBV5-4 and TRBJ2-1, is ETGVTQSPTHLIKTRGQQVTLRCSSQSGHNTVSWYQQALGQGPQFIFQYYREEENGRGNFPPRFSGLQFPNYSSELNVNALELDDSALYLCAPGYWQSDEQFFGPGTRLTVL.

The genes are TRBV7-8 and TRBJ1-2; D uncertain. Germline V gives CDR1 SGHVS, CDR2 FQNEAQ. Trimming cost V 1 base and J 7 bases, with 7 bases left between them. This CDR3 comprises 12 residues. The CDR3 is CASSLDTGGYTF. The CDR3 region has the DNA TGTGCCAGCAGCTTAGACACGGGTGGCTACACCTTC. Variable domain in full (rest from reference TRBV7-8 and TRBJ1-2): GAGVSQSPRYKVAKRGQDVALRCDPISGHVSLFWYQQALGQGPEFLTYFQNEAQLDKSGLPSDRFFAERPEGSVSTLKIQRTQQEDSAVYLCASSLDTGGYTFGSGTRLTVV.

The genes are TRBV2 and TRBJ2-3; 16 bases map to TRBD2. The germline V gene encodes CDR1 SNHLY and CDR2 FYNNEI. With 5 bases clipped from V and 1 base from J, the junction kept 6 bases outside the gene matches. The CDR3 is 18 residues long. The CDR3 nucleotides read TGTGCCAGCAGTCTCTCCGGGACTAGCGGGGGGGGCACAGATACGCAGTATTTT. It translates to CASSLSGTSGGGTDTQYF.

V is TRBV28 and J is TRBJ1-1; possible D gene TRBD1, 6 bases. The germline gives CDR1 MDHEN, CDR2 SYDVKM. V was clipped by 3 bases and J by 8 bases, with 16 bases between them. The CDR3 runs 14 residues. The CDR3 coding sequence is TGTGCCAGCAGTTTTGGGGGCAGGAGAGGGGAAGCTTTCTTT. Its protein is CASSFGGRRGEAFF.

This chain joins TRBV7-9 and TRBJ1-6; D gene ambiguous. This CDR3 spans 15 amino acids. In germline, CDR1 is SEHNR, CDR2 FQNEAQ (reference sequence). Trimming stripped 5 bases from V and 5 bases from J, with 13 bases between. CDR3 nucleotides: TGTGCCAGCAGCCAGGCCTTGGGTAATAATTCACCCCTCCACTTT. It translates to CASSQALGNNSPLHF.

The genes are TRBV9 and TRBJ1-1; tentative D call: TRBD1 (6 bases). The germline V and J ends were trimmed by 4 bases and 5 bases, with 18 bases remaining between them. The germline CDR1 and CDR2 sequences are SGDLS and YYNGEE. The CDR3 spans 15 residues. The CDR3 loop reads CASSSTQGFGTEAFF. The CDR3 DNA reads TGTGCCAGCAGCTCGACGCAGGGGTTTGGGACTGAAGCTTTCTTT.